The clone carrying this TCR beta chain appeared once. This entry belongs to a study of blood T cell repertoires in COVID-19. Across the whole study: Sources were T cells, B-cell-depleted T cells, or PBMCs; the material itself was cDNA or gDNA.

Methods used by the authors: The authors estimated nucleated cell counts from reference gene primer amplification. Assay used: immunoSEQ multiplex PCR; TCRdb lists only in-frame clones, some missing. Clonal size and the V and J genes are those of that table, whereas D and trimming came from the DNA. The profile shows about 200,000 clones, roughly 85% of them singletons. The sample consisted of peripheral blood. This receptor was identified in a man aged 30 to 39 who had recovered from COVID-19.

This CDR3 is CASTHRGVTEAFF. In DNA form, the CDR3 reads TGTGCCAGCACGCACCGGGGGGTCACTGAAGCTTTCTTT. V is TRBV6-5 and J is TRBJ1-1; the D gene is possibly TRBD1 (5 bases). V lost 7 bases and J lost 4, with 13 bases in between. The CDR3 is 13 amino acids. Germline CDR1 and CDR2: MNHEY and SVGAGI.